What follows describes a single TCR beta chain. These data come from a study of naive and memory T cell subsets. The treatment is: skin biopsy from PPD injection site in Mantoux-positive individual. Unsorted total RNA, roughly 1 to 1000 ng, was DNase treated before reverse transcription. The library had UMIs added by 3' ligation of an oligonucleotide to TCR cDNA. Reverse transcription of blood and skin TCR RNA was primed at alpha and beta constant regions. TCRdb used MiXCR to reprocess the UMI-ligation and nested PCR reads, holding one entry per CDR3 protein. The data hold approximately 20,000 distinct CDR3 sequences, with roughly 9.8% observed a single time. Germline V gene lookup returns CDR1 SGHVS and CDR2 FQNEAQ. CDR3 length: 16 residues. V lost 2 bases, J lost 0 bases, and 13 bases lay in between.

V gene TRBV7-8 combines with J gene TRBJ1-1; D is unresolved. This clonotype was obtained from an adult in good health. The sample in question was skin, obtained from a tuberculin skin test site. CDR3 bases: TGTGCCAGCAGCTTACGGGTCGGAGTCATGAACACTGAAGCTTTCTTT. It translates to CASSLRVGVMNTEAFF. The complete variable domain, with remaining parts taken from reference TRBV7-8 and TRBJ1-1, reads GAGVSQSPRYKVAKRGQDVALRCDPISGHVSLFWYQQALGQGPEFLTYFQNEAQLDKSGLPSDRFFAERPEGSVSTLKIQRTQQEDSAVYLCASSLRVGVMNTEAFFGQGTRLTVV.